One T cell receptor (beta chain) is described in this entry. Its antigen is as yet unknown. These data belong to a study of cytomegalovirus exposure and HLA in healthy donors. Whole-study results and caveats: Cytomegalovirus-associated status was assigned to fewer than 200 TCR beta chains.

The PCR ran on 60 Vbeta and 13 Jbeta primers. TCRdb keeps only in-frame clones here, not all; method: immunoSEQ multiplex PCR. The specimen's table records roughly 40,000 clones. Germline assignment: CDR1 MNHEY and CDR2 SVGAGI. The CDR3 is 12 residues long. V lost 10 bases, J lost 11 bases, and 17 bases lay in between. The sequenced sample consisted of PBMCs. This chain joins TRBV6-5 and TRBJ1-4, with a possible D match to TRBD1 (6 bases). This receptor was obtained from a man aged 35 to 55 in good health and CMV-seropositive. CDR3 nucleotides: TGTGCCACCCGGGACACTATTAATAAACTGTTTTTT. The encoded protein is CATRDTINKLFF.